This TCR beta chain was identified during a study of T cells after yellow fever vaccination. The study, taken as a whole, reports: There was a small share of clonotypes that showed up in both the CD4 and CD8 compartments.

The CDR3 is 17 residues long. Per the germline V gene, CDR1 is KGHSH and CDR2 is LQKENI. V was clipped by 0 bases and J by 0 bases, with 14 bases between them. Production of TCR cDNA was by 5'RACE template switching, which also added a universal primer site and UMIs. TCRdb recomputed calls from the 5' RACE reads with MiXCR, one row per CDR3 protein. The sample lists 110,000 to 150,000 distinct CDR3 sequences; 5% to 7.5% were seen once. Turning to this clonotype: No antigen is known for it.

This TCR came from a man aged 25-45 years who received the YFV17D yellow fever vaccine. The material was CD4+ T cells sorted from PBMCs, obtained 10 days after the yellow fever booster vaccination. The gene calls are TRBV18 and TRBJ1-2, with D possibly TRBD1 on 5 matching bases. The CDR3 sequence is CASSPPAGGATNYGYTF. The CDR3 DNA reads as TGTGCCAGCTCACCACCGGCGGGGGGAGCCACTAACTATGGCTACACCTTC.